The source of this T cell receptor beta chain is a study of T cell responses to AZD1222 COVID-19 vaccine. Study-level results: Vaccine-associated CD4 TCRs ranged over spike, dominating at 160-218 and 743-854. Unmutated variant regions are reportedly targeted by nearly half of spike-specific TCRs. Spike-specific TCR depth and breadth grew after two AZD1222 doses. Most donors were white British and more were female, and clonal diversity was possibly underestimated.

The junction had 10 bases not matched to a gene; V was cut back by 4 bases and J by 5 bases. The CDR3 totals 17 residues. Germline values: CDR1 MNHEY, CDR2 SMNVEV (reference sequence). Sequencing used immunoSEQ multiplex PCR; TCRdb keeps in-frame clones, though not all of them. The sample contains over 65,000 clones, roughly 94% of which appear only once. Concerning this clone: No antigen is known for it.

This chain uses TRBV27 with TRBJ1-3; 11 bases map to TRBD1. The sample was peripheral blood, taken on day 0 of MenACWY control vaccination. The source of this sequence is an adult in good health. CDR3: CASSSLGTGGRRNTIYF. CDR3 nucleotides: TGTGCCAGCAGTTCCCTCGGGACAGGGGGTCGGAGAAACACCATATATTTT.